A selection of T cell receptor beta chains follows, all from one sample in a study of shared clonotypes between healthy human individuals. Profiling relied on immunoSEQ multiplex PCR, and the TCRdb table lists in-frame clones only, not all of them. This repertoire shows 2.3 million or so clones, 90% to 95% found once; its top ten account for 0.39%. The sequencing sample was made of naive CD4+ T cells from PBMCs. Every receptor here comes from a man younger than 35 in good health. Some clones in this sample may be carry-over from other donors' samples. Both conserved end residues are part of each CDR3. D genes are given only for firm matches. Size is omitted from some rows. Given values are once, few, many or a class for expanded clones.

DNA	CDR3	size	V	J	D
TGTGCCGGGCGGGACAGGGGCTCCTACGAGCAGTACTTC	CAGRDRGSYEQYF	once	TRBV2	TRBJ2-7	TRBD1
TGCAGCGTCGCTCGGACGGAGAACACTGAAGCTTTCTTT	CSVARTENTEAFF	-	TRBV29-1	TRBJ1-1	-
TGCGCCAGCAGCCGGGGAGGGGTAAATGAAAAACTGTTTTTT	CASSRGGVNEKLFF	-	TRBV5-1	TRBJ1-4	-
TGTGCCAGCAGTGGGGGGAGCTCCTACAATGAGCAGTTCTTC	CASSGGSSYNEQFF	-	TRBV6-1	TRBJ2-1	-
TGCGCCAGCAGCCAAGAGGGACGACAGGGGGTAGGGGAGCTGTTTTTT	CASSQEGRQGVGELFF	-	TRBV4-1	TRBJ2-2	TRBD1
TGCGCCAGCAGCTTGGGCGAGGTGGGGAACACCATATATTTT	CASSLGEVGNTIYF	-	TRBV5-1	TRBJ1-3	-
TGTGCCAGCAGTCAAGGGACAGGTGCAACTAATGAAAAACTGTTTTTT	CASSQGTGATNEKLFF	-	TRBV6-6	TRBJ1-4	TRBD1
TGTGCCAGCAGTGAAGGGGGGGCTGGGGAGACCCAGTACTTC	CASSEGGAGETQYF	-	TRBV6-1	TRBJ2-5	-
TGTGCCAGCAGTGAGGAGGGGAATGGCTACACCTTC	CASSEEGNGYTF	-	TRBV2	TRBJ1-2	-
TGCGCCAGCAGAGGCCCCTCGGGACTAGCGGGAGGCAAAAGCTCCTACAATGAGCAGTTCTTC	CASRGPSGLAGGKSSYNEQFF	-	TRBV5-1	TRBJ2-1	TRBD2
TGTGCCAGCAGCTTACTAGTCAGCCTGGATGGCTACACCTTC	CASSLLVSLDGYTF	once	TRBV7-2	TRBJ1-2	-
TGTGCCAGCAGCCCCACCCGGGAGGGCTCCTACAATGAGCAGTTCTTC	CASSPTREGSYNEQFF	-	TRBV7-3	TRBJ2-1	TRBD2
TGTGCCAGCAGGGGGGACTCGCCCGGCTACGAGCAGTACTTC	CASRGDSPGYEQYF	-	TRBV2	TRBJ2-7	-
TGTGCCAGCAGCTTAGCCGGCGGAGATACGCAGTATTTT	CASSLAGGDTQYF	-	TRBV7-2	TRBJ2-3	-
TGCGCCAGCAGCTTGGGCGGGAGTCCCCTCCAAGAGACCCAGTACTTC	CASSLGGSPLQETQYF	-	TRBV5-1	TRBJ2-5	TRBD2
TGTGCCATCAAGGGGGCCTCCCAAGAGACCCAGTACTTC	CAIKGASQETQYF	-	TRBV10-3	TRBJ2-5	TRBD1
TGCGCCAGCAGCTTGGCCGGATTAGATGAAAAACTGTTTTTT	CASSLAGLDEKLFF	-	TRBV5-1	TRBJ1-4	-
TGCGCCAGCAGCCAAGTTGTACCCCGATCCGGGGTTGATGGCTACACCTTC	CASSQVVPRSGVDGYTF	-	TRBV4-1	TRBJ1-2	-
TGCAGCGTTGAAGGTACAGGGGTCCGGCTGTACAATGAGCAGTTCTTC	CSVEGTGVRLYNEQFF	-	TRBV29-1	TRBJ2-1	TRBD1
TGTGCCAGCAGCGGTCCAAGGGGCACCATATATTTT	CASSGPRGTIYF	-	TRBV9	TRBJ1-3	-
TGCGCCAGCAGCCAAGATTTTCGGCAGCCCCAGCATTTT	CASSQDFRQPQHF	-	TRBV4-3	TRBJ1-5	-
TGTGCCAGCAGCTTTGGGCTGCCCTCCTACAATGAGCAGTTCTTC	CASSFGLPSYNEQFF	-	TRBV11-2	TRBJ2-1	-
TGCGCCAGCAGCCAAGACGGGCTAGCGGGAGTAGGGGAGACCCAGTACTTC	CASSQDGLAGVGETQYF	-	TRBV4-1	TRBJ2-5	TRBD2